This T cell receptor beta chain emerged from a study of blood T cell repertoires in COVID-19. Study at large: Sites in the United States, Italy and Spain provided acute and convalescent COVID-19 samples. From T cells, B-cell-depleted T cells, or PBMCs came the material, which was cDNA or gDNA.

Study processing details: Reference gene primer amplification gave nucleated cell count estimates. Data came from immunoSEQ multiplex PCR; TCRdb stores just in-frame clones and leaves some out. V, J and clone size are those of that table, while D and trimming were read from the DNA. The table records 68,000 or so clones, 86% of them present only once. The CDR3 contains 15 residues. V lost 5 bases to trimming and J lost 3 bases, with 14 bases between them. CDR1 is SGHAT and CDR2 is FQDESV in the germline V gene (reference sequence). The genes are TRBV11-1 and TRBJ2-1; tentative D call: TRBD2 (5 bases). The sequence derives from a man aged 50-60 years with acute or convalescent COVID-19. Sequenced input: peripheral blood. The CDR3 reads CASSRGKSRYNEQFF. The CDR3 DNA reads TGTGCCAGCAGCCGGGGAAAGAGCCGCTACAATGAGCAGTTCTTC.